The present TCR beta chain was sequenced within a study of OX40 agonist ivuxolimab in advanced cancers. The study in broad terms: The costimulatory receptor OX40 (CD134) was targeted by ivuxolimab, a fully human IgG2 agonistic monoclonal antibody. Intravenous ivuxolimab was administered to patients every 2 weeks at six dose levels: 0.01, 0.1, 0.3, 1.5, 3 and 10 mg/kg. Of the roughly 51 dose-escalation patients, hepatocellular carcinoma was present in about 19, melanoma in approximately 15, renal cell carcinoma in 9 and head and neck cancer in 9. In the dose-escalation cohort, around four fifths of patients were male, and the mean age was 60 years with a range of about 20 to 79. Patients were allowed to have had prior anti-PD-1, anti-PD-L1 or anti-CTLA-4 therapy, and less than 45% of the dose-escalation patients had previously received checkpoint inhibitors. Three dose-escalation patients achieved partial responses, one with hepatocellular carcinoma and two with cutaneous melanoma. Peripheral TCRbeta sequencing aimed to test whether ivuxolimab altered TCR sequence diversity and caused clonal T-cell expansion. The paper reports the monotherapy dose-escalation portion (N of about 51 patients) of the phase I ivuxolimab trial.

Patients with a history of autoimmune disease or receiving systemic immunosuppression were excluded from the trial. Peripheral blood for TCR sequencing was collected from all dose cohorts at baseline, on cycle 4 day 1, and on cycle 7 day 1. The samples were drawn from a first-in-human, open-label, multicenter phase I dose-escalation trial of ivuxolimab. The trial enrolled adults with locally advanced or metastatic head and neck squamous cell, hepatocellular, melanoma or renal cell carcinoma. Before TCR sequencing, CD4+ T cells and CD8+ T cells from peripheral blood were sorted into separate populations. This clone appeared a single time. This receptor's antigen is unknown. There are no base qualities to consult, and no much larger clone falls within one base. To sequence the TCRbeta CDR3 region, genomic DNA was isolated from the sorted cells. The immunoSEQ Assay was used to sequence the TCRbeta CDR3 regions. Entries here come from immuneACCESS through TCRdb and include only in-frame sequences with V and J called. Some clones fail to appear in such tables; in the studies checked, an unresolved V gene covers under half of the shortfall, and the cause of the remainder is unknown. A total of under 40,000 clones appear in this sample, around three quarters of them only once. The leading ten clones occupy roughly 19% of the sample.

Paper-wide results and their limitations: At doses of 0.1 to 3.0 mg/kg, clonal expansion of both CD4+ and CD8+ blood T cells was observed from baseline to week 6. Partial responders in the 0.1-3.0 mg/kg groups had among the lowest normalized peripheral clonal expansion, especially among CD8+ T cells. After ivuxolimab, more expanded clones were found on average in CD8+ T cells than in CD4+ T cells. The antigen specificity of the peripheral T cells that underwent clonal expansion was not determined. Low levels of normalized T-cell clonal expansion were also seen in some patients who did not respond.

V loses 1 base, J loses 4 bases, and the germline ends lie 6 bases apart. The germline V gene (reference sequence) specifies SEHNR as CDR1 and FQNEAQ as CDR2. From the cysteine up to the phenylalanine, the CDR3 has a length of 13 residues. The only DNA kept is the CDR3, 39 bases in frame from the first base. The source of this sequence is an adult with an advanced solid tumor such as melanoma, head and neck, liver or kidney cancer. The material sequenced was CD4+ or CD8+ T cells sorted from blood, taken in a trial of the OX40 agonist ivuxolimab. The sequence links TRBV7-9 to TRBJ2-3; tentative D gene TRBD2, with 5 bases matching. The CDR3 loop reads CASSLGGSDTQYF. The nucleotide sequence is given as TGTGCCAGCAGCTTAGGAGGGTCAGATACGCAGTATTTT.